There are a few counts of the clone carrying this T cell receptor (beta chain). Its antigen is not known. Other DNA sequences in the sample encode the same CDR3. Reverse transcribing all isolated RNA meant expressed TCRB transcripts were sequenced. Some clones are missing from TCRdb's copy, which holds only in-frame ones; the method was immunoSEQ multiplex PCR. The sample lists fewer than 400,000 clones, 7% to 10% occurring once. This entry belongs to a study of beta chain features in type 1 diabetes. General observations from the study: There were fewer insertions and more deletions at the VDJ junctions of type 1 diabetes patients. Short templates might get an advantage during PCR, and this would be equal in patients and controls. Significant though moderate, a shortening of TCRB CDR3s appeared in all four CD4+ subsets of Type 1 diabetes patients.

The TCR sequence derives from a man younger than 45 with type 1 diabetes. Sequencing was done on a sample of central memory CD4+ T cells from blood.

The CDR3 nucleotides are TGTGCCAGCAGTTTGGGACGGAGCTCTGGAAACACCATATATTTT. Its translation: CASSLGRSSGNTIYF. The chain uses TRBV6-5 and TRBJ1-3; a weak D match, TRBD1 (5 bases). V shed 4 bases and J shed 0 bases, with 10 bases lying between them. CDR3 length equals 15 residues. Germline V gives CDR1 MNHEY, CDR2 SVGAGI.